Each of the 30 T cell receptor beta chains below was sequenced from the same sample in a study of CD4 T cell repertoires in COVID-19. Generated by immunoSEQ multiplex PCR, the TCRdb table keeps only in-frame clones and is missing some. The repertoire holds about 75,000 clones, with under 90% as singletons. The material sequenced was CD4+ T cells from peripheral blood, taken after recovery from COVID-19. The origin of the receptors is a human donor who had COVID-19.

The chain is built from TRBV3-1 (or the pseudogene TRBV3-2) and TRBJ1-1; maybe TRBD1 (5 bases). The CDR3 consists of 14 residues. Looked up from germline, CDR1 is LGHDT and CDR2 is YNNKEL (reference sequence). With 4 bases removed from V and 11 bases from J, the gap between germline ends came to 20 bases. CDR3: CASSPDSQGGGAFF. In DNA, the CDR3 is TGTGCCAGCAGCCCTGATAGTCAGGGTGGAGGGGCTTTCTTT.

The chain combines TRBV7-7 with TRBJ2-5, with 10 bases aligning to TRBD2. V lost 3 bases to trimming and J lost 0 bases; unmatched junction nucleotides: 1. From germline, CDR1 is SSHAT and CDR2 FNYEAQ (reference sequence). This CDR3 has 15 residues. The CDR3 nucleotides are TGTGCCAGCAGCTTGGGGACTAGCGACCAAGAGACCCAGTACTTC. Its translation: CASSLGTSDQETQYF.

This chain uses TRBV5-5 with TRBJ1-6; no definite D call. CDR1 is SGHKS and CDR2 is YYEKEE in the germline V gene (reference sequence). The V and J ends lost 4 bases and 3 bases respectively, with 8 bases between them. This CDR3 region has 14 residues. The CDR3 region has the DNA TGTGCCAGCAGCGGGGATTTCTATAATTCACCCCTCCACTTT. Its translation: CASSGDFYNSPLHF.

For this clone: Relative to the germline gene, one junction end is altered; a read error may explain this. CDR3: CASRGDYHEQFF. The CDR3 DNA is TGTGCCAGTAGGGGGGACTACCATGAGCAGTTCTTC. The chain couples TRBV19 to TRBJ2-1; 7 positions agree with TRBD2. The germline CDR1 and CDR2 sequences are LNHDA and SQIVND (reference sequence). The CDR3 contains 12 residues.

This chain connects TRBV19 to TRBJ1-3, with unresolved D. Trimming took off 2 bases at V and 0 bases at J, with 8 bases between the two ends. CDR3 length: 15 residues. Germline V gene data show CDR1 as LNHDA and CDR2 as SQIVND (reference sequence). The CDR3 bases are TGTGCCAGTAGTATAAGTGGAAGCTCTGGAAACACCATATATTTT. Protein product: CASSISGSSGNTIYF.

V and J are TRBV6-5 and TRBJ2-7; D perhaps matches TRBD1 (6 bases). V lost 4 bases and J lost 1, with 14 bases in between. This CDR3 is built from 15 residues. CDR1 and CDR2 from the germline V gene are MNHEY and SVGAGI. In nucleotides, the CDR3 is TGTGCCAGCAGTTTCGGACGGACAGTATCCTACGAGCAGTACTTC. It is translated as CASSFGRTVSYEQYF.

This clone was picked up a small number of times. The chain is built from TRBV7-8 and TRBJ1-4, with a tentative D call TRBD1 (6 bases). The CDR3 is 16 amino acids. Per the germline V gene, CDR1 is SGHVS and CDR2 is FQNEAQ. V lost 4 bases and J 0 bases, leaving 12 bases between the germline ends. CDR3 coding DNA: TGTGCCAGCAGCTCCCGAGGACAGCCAACTAATGAAAAACTGTTTTTT. It encodes CASSSRGQPTNEKLFF. Variable domain in full (rest from reference TRBV7-8 and TRBJ1-4): GAGVSQSPRYKVAKRGQDVALRCDPISGHVSLFWYQQALGQGPEFLTYFQNEAQLDKSGLPSDRFFAERPEGSVSTLKIQRTQQEDSAVYLCASSSRGQPTNEKLFFGSGTQLSVL.

This chain connects TRBV7-2 to TRBJ2-1, with 7 bases identical to TRBD2. V trimming: 7 bases; J trimming: 7 bases; junction bases outside the gene matches: 16. The CDR3 loop spans 16 amino acids. The germline V gene encodes CDR1 SGHTA and CDR2 FQGNSA. CDR3 bases: TGTGCCAGCACCCCCCACGCCCCACTAGCGAGTAATGAGCAGTTCTTC. Its translation is CASTPHAPLASNEQFF.

The genes are TRBV19 and TRBJ2-1; 7 bases agree with TRBD1. The CDR3 contains 16 residues. V gave up 5 bases and J gave up 7 bases; unmatched junction bases: 14. The germline gives CDR1 LNHDA, CDR2 SQIVND (reference sequence). The CDR3 region is CASSDRDRGIRNEQFF. As DNA, the CDR3 is TGTGCCAGTAGTGATCGGGACAGAGGGATAAGGAATGAGCAGTTCTTC. The complete variable domain, with remaining parts taken from reference TRBV19 and TRBJ2-1, reads DGGITQSPKYLFRKEGQNVTLSCEQNLNHDAMYWYRQDPGQGLRLIYYSQIVNDFQKGDIAEGYSVSREKKESFPLTVTSAQKNPTAFYLCASSDRDRGIRNEQFFGPGTRLTVL.

The rearrangement links TRBV19 to TRBJ2-3; TRBD1 agrees at 9 bases. The CDR3 is 16 residues long. Losses at the gene ends were 4 bases for V and 2 bases for J; bases not matched to a gene: 7. The germline V gene encodes CDR1 LNHDA and CDR2 SQIVND (reference sequence). The CDR3 sequence: CASSKTGGRFTDTQYF. The CDR3 coding sequence is TGTGCCAGTAGTAAGACAGGGGGTAGGTTCACAGATACGCAGTATTTT.

The V gene is TRBV9, the J gene TRBJ1-4; TRBD1 might be the D (6 bases). The CDR3 is 15 residues long. V was shortened by 4 bases and J by 4 bases, with 14 bases between the two germline ends. In germline, CDR1 is SGDLS, CDR2 YYNGEE. In DNA form, the CDR3 reads TGTGCCAGCAGCCCAAGGACAGCCTTTAATGAAAAACTGTTTTTT. It is translated as CASSPRTAFNEKLFF. Full variable domain (rest looked up from reference TRBV9 and TRBJ1-4): DSGVTQTPKHLITATGQRVTLRCSPRSGDLSVYWYQQSLDQGLQFLIQYYNGEERAKGNILERFSAQQFPDLHSELNLSSLELGDSALYFCASSPRTAFNEKLFFGSGTQLSVL.

This clone was recorded only once. V gene TRBV29-1 combines with J gene TRBJ2-3; the match to TRBD1 covers 7 bases. This CDR3 is built from 15 residues. Germline V CDR1 and CDR2: SQVTM, ANQGSEA. J lost 1 base, V lost 4 bases, and 8 bases had no gene match. CDR3 protein: CSVGSRQGGTDTQYF. The DNA for the CDR3 is TGCAGCGTTGGGTCCCGACAGGGCGGCACAGATACGCAGTATTTT.

V and J are TRBV7-2 and TRBJ2-5; the D gene is possibly TRBD1 (6 bases). The CDR3 contains 14 residues. Trimming removed 6 bases from V and 5 bases from J, with 16 bases in between. Germline loops: CDR1 SGHTA, CDR2 FQGNSA. CDR3 amino acids: CASRFTGSVETQYF. CDR3 nucleotide sequence: TGTGCCAGCAGGTTCACAGGGTCTGTCGAGACCCAGTACTTC.

At least ten counts were recorded for this clone. CDR3 sequence (DNA): TGTGCCAGCAGTTACACGGCAGGCCCCCAGGGAGGCTACACCTTC. It codes for CASSYTAGPQGGYTF. The chain combines TRBV6-5 with TRBJ1-2; D may be TRBD1 (5 bases). The CDR3 has 15 amino acids. Trimming removed 2 bases at V and 8 bases at J, with 18 bases between. From germline, CDR1 is MNHEY and CDR2 SVGAGI.

This clone was observed once. The chain recombines TRBV6-5 with TRBJ1-2, with D unclear. Germline-derived CDR1 and CDR2 are MNHEY and SVGAGI. The CDR3 runs to 13 residues. Trimming took off 10 bases at V and 5 bases at J, with 17 bases between the two ends. This chain's CDR3 is CATAREARYGYTF. The CDR3 bases are TGTGCCACCGCCCGGGAGGCCCGGTATGGCTACACCTTC.

V is TRBV14 and J is TRBJ1-5; weak D call: TRBD1 (6 bases). The germline V gene has CDR1 SGHDN and CDR2 FVKESK. The CDR3 runs to 13 residues. V was cut by 3 bases and J by 11 bases, with 14 bases left in between. CDR3 in amino acids: CASSQGGNRAQHF. CDR3 DNA sequence: TGTGCCAGCAGCCAGGGGGGCAACAGGGCCCAGCATTTT.

This chain's CDR3 is CASSPPGHNEQFF. Here the CDR3 DNA reads TGTGCCAGCTCACCACCGGGACACAATGAGCAGTTCTTC. The chain carries TRBV18 and TRBJ2-1, with D possibly being TRBD1 or TRBD2 (5 bases each). Germline V gene lookup returns CDR1 KGHSH and CDR2 LQKENI. The ends were cut back, 0 bases at V and 5 bases at J, with 5 bases in the middle. The CDR3 contains 13 residues.

This chain connects TRBV24-1 to TRBJ2-3; possibly TRBD2 for D (7 bases). CDR3 length: 12 residues. The germline V and J ends were trimmed by 7 bases and 6 bases, with 10 bases remaining between them. Germline loops: CDR1 KGHDR, CDR2 SFDVKD. CDR3 nucleotides: TGTGCCACCAGGGGGGGGGCGGATACGCAGTATTTT. It translates to CATRGGADTQYF.

This chain joins TRBV10-3 and TRBJ1-5; tentatively, D is TRBD1 (6 bases). The CDR3 consists of 14 residues. Per germline, CDR1 ENHRY and CDR2 SYGVKD. The V and J ends lost 4 bases and 3 bases respectively, with 10 bases between them. The DNA of the CDR3 is TGTGCCATCAGTGGAACAGGGAACAATCAGCCCCAGCATTTT. This translates into CAISGTGNNQPQHF.

The chain links TRBV5-1 to TRBJ2-3, with D possibly being TRBD2 (6 bases). The CDR3 has 16 residues. The ends were cut back, 2 bases at V and 2 bases at J, with 15 bases in the middle. The germline V gene has CDR1 SGHRS and CDR2 YFSETQ. CDR3 bases: TGCGCCAGCAGCTTAATCGCTAGCGCTATCACAGATACGCAGTATTTT. This sequence encodes CASSLIASAITDTQYF.

The V call is TRBV15, the J call TRBJ2-3, with D unclear. V shed 5 bases and J shed 6 bases, with 9 bases lying between them. Germline loops: CDR1 LNHNV, CDR2 YYDKDF (reference sequence). CDR3 length equals 12 residues. The CDR3 protein is CATSLLVDTQYF. In DNA form, the CDR3 reads TGTGCCACCAGCCTATTGGTGGATACGCAGTATTTT.

This clone came up a few times. The CDR3 sequence is CASSFLPGQGYEQYF. The DNA of the CDR3 is TGCGCCAGCAGCTTTCTACCGGGACAGGGGTATGAGCAGTACTTC. The genes are TRBV5-1 and TRBJ2-7, with TRBD1 matching 10 bases. After removal of 2 bases from V and 7 bases from J, the junction contained 9 bases not matched to a gene. The CDR3 length is 15 residues. In germline, CDR1 is SGHRS, CDR2 YFSETQ.

V gene TRBV27 combines with J gene TRBJ1-1, with a possible D match to TRBD1 (5 bases). This CDR3 region has 15 residues. The V end was cut by 5 bases, the J end by 10 bases, with 23 bases between. CDR1 is MNHEY and CDR2 is SMNVEV in the germline V gene (reference sequence). The CDR3 coding sequence is TGTGCCAGCAGTCTATTAATCAACCGGGGCCAGGGAGCTTTCTTT. Translated, it gives CASSLLINRGQGAFF.

The V gene is TRBV7-9, the J gene TRBJ2-1; 14 bases match TRBD2. V lost 10 bases, J lost 10 bases, and 9 bases stayed unmatched. Germline V gene data show CDR1 as SEHNR and CDR2 as FQNEAQ (reference sequence). This CDR3 spans 14 amino acids. CDR3 in amino acids: CATSRGLAGEEQFF. CDR3 nucleotide sequence: TGTGCCACCTCGCGGGGACTAGCGGGAGAGGAGCAGTTCTTC.

This clone was recorded only once. This chain links TRBV6-1 with TRBJ2-1, with 7 nucleotides matching TRBD2. Germline V gives CDR1 MNHNS, CDR2 SASEGT. The junction had 10 bases not matched to a gene; V was cut back by 4 bases and J by 1 base. The CDR3 sequence is 17 residues long. Here the CDR3 DNA reads TGTGCCAGCAGTGCCTCTCGGGCGGGAGCTTCCTACAATGAGCAGTTCTTC. It yields the protein CASSASRAGASYNEQFF.

This chain uses TRBV6-1 with TRBJ2-7, with 12 bases lining up with TRBD1. V was pared by 0 bases and J by 3 bases, with 3 bases of the junction left unmatched. CDR1 and CDR2 (germline): MNHNS, SASEGT. The CDR3 is 16 residues long. The CDR3 sequence: CASSEAGQGARYEQYF. The CDR3 region has the DNA TGTGCCAGCAGTGAAGCGGGACAGGGGGCGCGCTACGAGCAGTACTTC.

This chain links TRBV28 with TRBJ2-5, with unresolved D. Trimming removed 6 bases from V and 6 bases from J, with 17 bases in between. The CDR3 has 14 residues. Germline CDR1 MDHEN, CDR2 SYDVKM. The CDR3 here is CASSQGGSRKTQYF. CDR3 bases: TGTGCCAGCAGCCAAGGTGGGTCTAGGAAGACCCAGTACTTC. Variable domain in full (rest from reference TRBV28 and TRBJ2-5): DVKVTQSSRYLVKRTGEKVFLECVQDMDHENMFWYRQDPGLGLRLIYFSYDVKMKEKGDIPEGYSVSREKKERFSLILESASTNQTSMYLCASSQGGSRKTQYFGPGTRLLVL.

Only a few counts were recorded for this clone. The gene calls are TRBV2 and TRBJ2-2, with a tentative D call TRBD1 (5 bases). This CDR3 contains 18 residues. Germline CDR1 SNHLY, CDR2 FYNNEI. Trimming stripped 2 bases from V and 3 bases from J, with 19 bases between. In nucleotides, the CDR3 is TGTGCCAGCAGTGAACCCCGACAGATCTTCGGGTACACCGGGGAGCTGTTTTTT. Its protein is CASSEPRQIFGYTGELFF.

This clone appeared a few times. The chain employs TRBV27 and TRBJ1-5; D is uncertain. V was pared by 0 bases and J by 6 bases, with 6 bases between. The CDR3 length is 13 residues. The germline CDR1 and CDR2 sequences are MNHEY and SMNVEV (reference sequence). The CDR3 loop reads CASSLSRSQPQHF. The CDR3 DNA reads TGTGCCAGCAGTTTATCTAGGAGTCAGCCCCAGCATTTT.

J is TRBJ2-7 and V is TRBV7-8; D is unclear. V was clipped by 5 bases and J by 1 base, with 12 bases between them. CDR3 length equals 14 residues. CDR1 and CDR2 (germline): SGHVS, FQNEAQ. In DNA, the CDR3 is TGTGCCAGCAGCCCGAGGACGGATTCCTACGAGCAGTACTTC. Its translation: CASSPRTDSYEQYF.